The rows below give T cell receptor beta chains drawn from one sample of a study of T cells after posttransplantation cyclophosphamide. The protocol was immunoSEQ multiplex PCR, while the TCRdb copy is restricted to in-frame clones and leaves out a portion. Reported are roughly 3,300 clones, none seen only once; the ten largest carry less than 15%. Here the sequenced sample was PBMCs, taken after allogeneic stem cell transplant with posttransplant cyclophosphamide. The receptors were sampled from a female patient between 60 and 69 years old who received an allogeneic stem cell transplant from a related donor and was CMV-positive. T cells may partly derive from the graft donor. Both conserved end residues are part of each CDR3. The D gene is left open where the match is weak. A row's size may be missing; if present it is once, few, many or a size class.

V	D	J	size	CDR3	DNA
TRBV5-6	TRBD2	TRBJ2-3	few	CASSPTSGGDTQYF	TGTGCCAGCAGTCCCACTAGCGGGGGTGATACGCAGTATTTT
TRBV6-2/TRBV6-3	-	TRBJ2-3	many	CATGRWGVGTDTQYF	TGTGCCACCGGGCGTTGGGGGGTTGGCACAGATACGCAGTATTTT
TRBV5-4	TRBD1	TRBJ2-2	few	CASSATGTGHTGELFF	TGTGCCAGCAGCGCAACCGGGACAGGGCACACCGGGGAGCTGTTTTTT
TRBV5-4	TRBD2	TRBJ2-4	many	CASSSAGGDKNIQYF	TGTGCCAGCAGCTCAGCGGGGGGGGACAAAAACATTCAGTACTTC
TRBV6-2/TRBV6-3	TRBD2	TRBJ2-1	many	CASSYSTTSGYNEQFF	TGTGCCAGCAGTTACTCGACTACTAGCGGATACAATGAGCAGTTCTTC
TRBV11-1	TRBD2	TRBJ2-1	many	CASSLEREHNEQFF	TGTGCCAGCAGCTTAGAGCGGGAACACAATGAGCAGTTCTTC
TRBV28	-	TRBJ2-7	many	CASSSNRDSEYF	TGTGCCAGCAGTTCGAACCGGGACTCCGAGTACTTC
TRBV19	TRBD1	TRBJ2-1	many	CASSFQGAVSNEQFF	TGTGCCAGTAGTTTTCAGGGGGCTGTTTCCAATGAGCAGTTCTTC
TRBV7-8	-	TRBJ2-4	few	CASSFAGKNIQYF	TGTGCCAGCAGCTTCGCAGGCAAAAACATTCAGTACTTC
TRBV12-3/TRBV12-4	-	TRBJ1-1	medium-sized	CASSLWAGLNTEAFF	TGTGCCAGCAGTTTATGGGCAGGGCTAAACACTGAAGCTTTCTTT
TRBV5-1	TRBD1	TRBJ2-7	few	CASSRKEGALSYEQYF	TGCGCCAGCAGTCGTAAAGAGGGGGCCTTATCCTACGAGCAGTACTTC
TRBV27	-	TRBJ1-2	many	CASSLLNSNYGYTF	TGTGCCAGCAGTTTATTAAACAGCAATTATGGCTACACCTTC
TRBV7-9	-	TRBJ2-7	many	CASSLVFREQYF	TGTGCCAGCAGCTTAGTATTCAGGGAGCAGTACTTC
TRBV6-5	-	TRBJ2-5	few	CASSYVAYQETQYF	TGTGCCAGCAGTTACGTAGCGTACCAAGAGACCCAGTACTTC
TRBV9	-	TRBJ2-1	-	CASSTRGGVDEQFF	TGTGCCAGCAGCACCCGAGGGGGAGTTGATGAGCAGTTCTTC
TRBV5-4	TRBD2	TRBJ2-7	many	CASSMGLADPYEQYF	TGTGCCAGCAGCATGGGACTAGCGGATCCCTACGAGCAGTACTTC
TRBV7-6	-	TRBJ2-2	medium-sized	CASSLAGGELFF	TGTGCCAGCAGCTTGGCAGGAGGGGAGCTGTTTTTT
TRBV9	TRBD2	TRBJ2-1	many	CASSVGGSGSHEQFF	TGTGCCAGCAGCGTAGGGGGTAGCGGGAGCCATGAGCAGTTCTTC
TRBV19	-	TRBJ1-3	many	CASSIPGSGNTIYF	TGTGCCAGTAGTATACCCGGTTCCGGAAACACCATATATTTT
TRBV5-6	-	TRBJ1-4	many	CASSQDFNEKLFF	TGTGCCAGCAGTCAGGATTTTAATGAAAAACTGTTTTTT
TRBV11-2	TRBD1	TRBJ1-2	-	CASSFSGGRYGYTF	TGTGCCAGCAGCTTCTCAGGGGGCAGGTATGGCTACACCTTC
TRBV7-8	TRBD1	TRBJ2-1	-	CASSSQGALVYGNEQFF	TGTGCCAGCAGCTCACAGGGGGCGCTAGTTTATGGCAATGAGCAGTTCTTC
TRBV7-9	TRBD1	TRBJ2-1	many	CASNSGTGAYNEQFF	TGTGCCAGCAACTCCGGGACAGGGGCCTACAATGAGCAGTTCTTC
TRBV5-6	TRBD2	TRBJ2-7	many	CASSFTSVGEQYF	TGTGCCAGCAGCTTTACTAGCGTGGGCGAGCAGTACTTC
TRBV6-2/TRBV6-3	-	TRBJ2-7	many	CASSARRGLSEQYF	TGTGCCAGCAGTGCCCGAAGGGGTCTCAGCGAGCAGTACTTC
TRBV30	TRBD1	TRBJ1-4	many	CAWSRQGSEKLFF	TGTGCCTGGAGTAGACAGGGTTCGGAAAAACTGTTTTTT
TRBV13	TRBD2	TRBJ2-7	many	CASSPQALAGGHEQYF	TGTGCCAGCAGCCCCCAAGCCCTAGCGGGAGGTCACGAGCAGTACTTC
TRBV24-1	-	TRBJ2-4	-	CATSDSHTGPKNIQYF	TGTGCCACCAGTGATTCTCATACAGGTCCCAAAAACATTCAGTACTTC
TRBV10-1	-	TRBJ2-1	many	CATADYNEQFF	TGCGCCACCGCGGACTACAATGAGCAGTTCTTC
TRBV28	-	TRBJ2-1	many	CATDRYNEQFF	TGTGCTACCGACAGGTACAATGAGCAGTTCTTC
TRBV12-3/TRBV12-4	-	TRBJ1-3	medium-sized	CASSLAGVGNTIYF	TGTGCCAGCAGTTTAGCCGGGGTTGGAAACACCATATATTTT
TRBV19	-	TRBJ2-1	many	CASSIDRGLSSYNEQFF	TGTGCCAGTAGTATAGATAGGGGACTGAGCTCCTACAATGAGCAGTTCTTC
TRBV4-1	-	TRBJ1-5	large	CASSQVSGQNQPQHF	TGCGCCAGCAGCCAAGTCTCAGGGCAGAATCAGCCCCAGCATTTT
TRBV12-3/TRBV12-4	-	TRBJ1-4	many	CASSFQPILGGKLFF	TGTGCCAGCAGTTTCCAACCTATACTCGGTGGAAAACTGTTTTTT
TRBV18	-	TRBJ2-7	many	CASSRGAGAHSYEQYF	TGTGCCAGCTCTCGGGGGGCGGGAGCGCACTCCTACGAGCAGTACTTC
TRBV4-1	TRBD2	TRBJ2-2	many	CASISGTSGVGTGELFF	TGCGCCAGCATCTCGGGGACTAGCGGGGTGGGCACCGGGGAGCTGTTTTTT
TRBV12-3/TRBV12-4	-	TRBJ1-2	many	CASANLALLHGYTF	TGTGCCAGCGCAAATTTAGCCCTTCTTCATGGCTACACCTTC
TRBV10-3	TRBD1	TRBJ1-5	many	CAIRGQGNQPQHF	TGTGCCATCAGGGGACAGGGGAACCAGCCCCAGCATTTT
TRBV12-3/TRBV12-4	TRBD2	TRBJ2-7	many	CASSSSLGLAGYEQYF	TGTGCCAGCAGTTCCTCTTTGGGGCTAGCGGGTTACGAGCAGTACTTC
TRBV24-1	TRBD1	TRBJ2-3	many	CATSESGQGSTDTQYF	TGTGCCACCAGTGAGTCCGGACAGGGGAGCACAGATACGCAGTATTTT
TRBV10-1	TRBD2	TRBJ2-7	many	CASTMETSGSPCGVQYF	TGCGCCAGCACCATGGAGACTAGCGGGAGCCCTTGCGGGGTACAGTACTTC
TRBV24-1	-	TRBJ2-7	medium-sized	CATSDSTGRNEQYF	TGTGCCACCAGTGATTCTACAGGGCGCAACGAGCAGTACTTC
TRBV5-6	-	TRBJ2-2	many	CASSFTQGGPGGELFF	TGTGCCAGCAGCTTCACACAGGGAGGGCCTGGCGGGGAGCTGTTTTTT
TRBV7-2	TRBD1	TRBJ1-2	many	CASSLGPGGSGYTF	TGTGCCAGCAGCTTAGGCCCAGGGGGAAGTGGCTACACCTTC
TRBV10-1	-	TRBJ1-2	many	CASSVGGDYGYTF	TGCGCCAGCAGTGTGGGGGGAGACTATGGCTACACCTTC
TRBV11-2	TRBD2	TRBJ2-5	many	CASSSWIAGGQETQYF	TGTGCCAGCAGCTCCTGGATAGCGGGGGGCCAAGAGACCCAGTACTTC
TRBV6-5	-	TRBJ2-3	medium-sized	CASSQAGASTDTQYF	TGTGCCAGCAGCCAAGCAGGGGCCAGCACAGATACGCAGTATTTT
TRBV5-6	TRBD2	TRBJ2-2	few	CASSWGTSASRLGGELFF	TGTGCCAGCAGCTGGGGGACTAGCGCGAGCCGCCTGGGCGGGGAGCTGTTTTTT
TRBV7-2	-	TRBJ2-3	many	CASSLVAGFPDTQYF	TGTGCCAGCAGCTTAGTGGCGGGTTTCCCAGATACGCAGTATTTT
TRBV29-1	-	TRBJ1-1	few	CSVVRNTEAFF	TGCAGCGTTGTTAGGAACACTGAAGCTTTCTTT
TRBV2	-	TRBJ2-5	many	CASSDPVAQYF	TGTGCCAGCAGTGATCCGGTGGCCCAGTACTTC